This T cell receptor (beta chain) was sequenced in a study of CD4+ T cells in melanoma. General study results and limits: CD8+ T cell, macrophage and B cell function reportedly correlated with neoantigen-specific CD4+ T cells. Neoantigen-specific CD4+ T cells in melanoma reportedly had diverse differentiation states.

In the case of this clone: Its antigen is undetermined.

Clones were read by immunoSEQ multiplex PCR, and TCRdb kept only the in-frame ones, dropping some. The sample includes more than 90,000 clones, roughly 90% of them seen just once. Unmatched junction bases numbered 14, after V lost 4 bases and J lost 7 bases. Per the germline V gene, CDR1 is SGHNT and CDR2 is YENEEA. The CDR3 runs 19 residues. The V and J genes are TRBV11-3 and TRBJ2-2; 14 bases match TRBD2. Specimen: peripheral blood. The clonotype comes from a human donor with melanoma. Written as DNA, the CDR3 is TGTGCCAGCAGCTACCCGACTAGCGGGAGGGCAAGGGGGGGCGGGGAGCTGTTTTTT. It codes for CASSYPTSGRARGGGELFF. Filled out from reference TRBV11-3 and TRBJ2-2, the complete variable domain reads EAGVVQSPRYKIIEKKQPVAFWCNPISGHNTLYWYLQNLGQGPELLIRYENEEAVDDSQLPKDRFSAERLKGVDSTLKIQPAELGDSAVYLCASSYPTSGRARGGGELFFGEGSRLTVL.